The rows below give T cell receptor beta chains drawn from one sample of a study of shared clonotypes between healthy human individuals. Clones were read by immunoSEQ multiplex PCR, and TCRdb kept only the in-frame ones, dropping some. The sample contains some 1 million clones, roughly 80% of which appear only once. Sequencing was done on a sample of memory CD4+ T cells sorted from blood. The receptors here all came from a man between 18 and 35 years old in good health. Both conserved end residues are part of each CDR3. The order of the fields is clone size, D gene, J gene, V gene, CDR3 DNA, CDR3 protein. D genes are given only for firm matches. Expanded clones are given a class, and other clones once, few, many or no size at all.

once	NA	TRBJ2-5	TRBV10-3	TGTGCCATCAGGGGGGACGTAGTACAAGAGACCCAGTACTTC	CAIRGDVVQETQYF
once	NA	TRBJ1-5	TRBV19	TGTGCCAGTAGTATAGTGGTGGGGGGCGGACAGCCCCAGCATTTT	CASSIVVGGGQPQHF
few	NA	TRBJ2-3	TRBV5-6	TGTGCCAGCAGCTCAGGCGGGTTATACACAGATACGCAGTATTTT	CASSSGGLYTDTQYF
NA	TRBD1	TRBJ1-3	TRBV28	TGTGCCAGCAGCCTTCCGGGACAGGCCGGAAACACCATATATTTT	CASSLPGQAGNTIYF
NA	NA	TRBJ1-1	TRBV15	TGTGCCACCGCTCGGGAGAGAATGAACACTGAAGCTTTCTTT	CATARERMNTEAFF
NA	NA	TRBJ1-2	TRBV28	TGTGCCAGCAGTTTGGGGGGGGCCTTCTATGGCTACACCTTC	CASSLGGAFYGYTF
NA	TRBD1	TRBJ1-1	TRBV4-1	TGCGCCAGCAGCCAAGATCCCGGGACAGGGGACACTGAAGCTTTCTTT	CASSQDPGTGDTEAFF
many	TRBD1	TRBJ1-6	TRBV19	TGTGCCAGCTCGGAAGGGACAGTCTATAATTCACCCCTCCACTTT	CASSEGTVYNSPLHF
NA	TRBD2	TRBJ2-5	TRBV9	TGTGCCAGCAGCGTATCCCCTAGGCGGGAGCGTGAGACCCAGTACTTC	CASSVSPRRERETQYF
NA	TRBD2	TRBJ2-7	TRBV7-3	TGTGCCAGCAGCTTCCTGACTAGCGGTTACGAGCAGTACTTC	CASSFLTSGYEQYF
NA	NA	TRBJ2-3	TRBV19	TGTGCCAGTAGTATAAAGGGCTCCTGGACAGATACGCAGTATTTT	CASSIKGSWTDTQYF
NA	NA	TRBJ1-5	TRBV6-1	TGTGCCAGCAGTGAAGTTCGATCAGGACAAGGGCATTTT	CASSEVRSGQGHF
NA	NA	TRBJ2-7	TRBV11-2	TGTGCCAGCAGCTTACTAAGAGGGTCCTACGAGCAGTACTTC	CASSLLRGSYEQYF
NA	TRBD2	TRBJ2-7	TRBV5-6	TGTGCCAGCAGTTCGACTAGCGGGGCACCTAACTACGAGCAGTACTTC	CASSSTSGAPNYEQYF
NA	NA	TRBJ1-2	TRBV29-1	TGCAGTATTACTGATCCAAACTATGGCTACACCTTC	CSITDPNYGYTF
NA	TRBD1	TRBJ1-4	TRBV7-6	TGTGCCAGCAGCCCCCGGGACAGGGGCCTCCTCAATGAAAAACTGTTTTTT	CASSPRDRGLLNEKLFF
NA	TRBD2	TRBJ2-2	TRBV7-8	TGTGCCAGCAGCTTATTTGAGGGAGGGCCCGGACCCGGGGAGCTGTTTTTT	CASSLFEGGPGPGELFF
once	TRBD2	TRBJ2-5	TRBV4-3	TGCGCCAGCAGCCAACCGGGAGGCCCCGATTGGGAGACCCAGTACTTC	CASSQPGGPDWETQYF
once	TRBD1	TRBJ1-6	TRBV5-8	TGTGCCAGCAGCGCCAGACAGGGGGCGAATAATTCACCCCTCCACTTT	CASSARQGANNSPLHF
NA	TRBD1	TRBJ2-2	TRBV5-6	TGTGCCAGCAGCCCAGGGACAGGGGGTACCGGGGAGCTGTTTTTT	CASSPGTGGTGELFF
NA	TRBD1	TRBJ2-1	TRBV7-9	TGTGCCAGCAGCAAGACAGACAGGGGTTTTTGGGATGAGCAGTTCTTC	CASSKTDRGFWDEQFF
NA	NA	TRBJ2-5	TRBV5-1	TGCGCCAGCAGCTTCAGCGGGGAGACCCAGTACTTC	CASSFSGETQYF
NA	NA	TRBJ1-3	TRBV28	TGTGCCAGCAGTTTAAGCCTCTCTGGAAACACCATATATTTT	CASSLSLSGNTIYF
NA	TRBD1	TRBJ2-1	TRBV18	TGTGCCAGCTCCGGACAGGAAACCTACAATGAGCAGTTCTTC	CASSGQETYNEQFF
NA	NA	TRBJ2-7	TRBV28	TGTGCCAGCAGTTTTTTCCGGGCCGCGGGGGAGCAGTACTTC	CASSFFRAAGEQYF
NA	TRBD1	TRBJ1-1	TRBV4-3	TGCGCCAGCAGCCAAGAACGCCAGGGGGGGCGAGAAGCTTTCTTT	CASSQERQGGREAFF
few	NA	TRBJ2-7	TRBV18	TGTGCCAGCTCGAACCCTGGGGCGAGTTCCTACGAGCAGTACTTC	CASSNPGASSYEQYF
few	TRBD2	TRBJ2-7	TRBV7-2	TGTGCCAGCAAGGGGCGGCTAGCGGGAGACGAGCAGTACTTC	CASKGRLAGDEQYF
NA	NA	TRBJ1-2	TRBV28	TGTGCCAGCAGTTTGGGGGGGTTTGGCTACACCTTC	CASSLGGFGYTF
NA	NA	TRBJ2-1	TRBV5-1	TGCGCCAGCAGCTTTAGCGTGGGCTCCTACAATGAGCAGTTCTTC	CASSFSVGSYNEQFF
NA	TRBD2	TRBJ2-5	TRBV5-1	TGCGCCAGCAGCCCTACTAGCGGAATACAAGAGACCCAGTACTTC	CASSPTSGIQETQYF
NA	NA	TRBJ1-2	TRBV27	TGTGCCAGCAGTTTGCAGGGGCGCTCCGGCTACACCTTC	CASSLQGRSGYTF
NA	NA	TRBJ2-3	TRBV6-6	TGTGCCAGCAGTTACGCCAGGGGCGAAAGCACAGATACGCAGTATTTT	CASSYARGESTDTQYF
few	NA	TRBJ1-1	TRBV30	TGTGCCTGGAGGACAGGCCTGAACACTGAAGCTTTCTTT	CAWRTGLNTEAFF
NA	NA	TRBJ2-7	TRBV28	TGTGCCAGCAGATCGGGACACCGCTACGAGCAGTACTTC	CASRSGHRYEQYF
few	NA	TRBJ2-4	TRBV7-9	TGTGCCAGCAGCTTAGAGGGCATTCAGTACTTC	CASSLEGIQYF
NA	NA	TRBJ2-3	TRBV6-4	TGTGCCAGCAGTGTATCGGAAGGGCGAGATACGCAGTATTTT	CASSVSEGRDTQYF
NA	NA	TRBJ1-1	TRBV2	TGTGCCAGCAAGGGCGGGACGAACACTGAAGCTTTCTTT	CASKGGTNTEAFF
NA	NA	TRBJ2-2	TRBV15	TGTGCCACCAGCAGAGATAGGGCCGGGGAGCTGTTTTTT	CATSRDRAGELFF
once	TRBD1	TRBJ2-7	TRBV6-5	TGTGCCAGCAGTTACTCGCCGGGACAGGGGGTCGAGCAGTACTTC	CASSYSPGQGVEQYF
NA	TRBD2	TRBJ2-3	TRBV27	TGTGCCAGCAGTTGGAGCGGGGCCACTATGGGAGATACGCAGTATTTT	CASSWSGATMGDTQYF
NA	NA	TRBJ1-4	TRBV7-9	TGTGCCAGCAGCTTTAGAGAGCCACCAAATGAAAAACTGTTTTTT	CASSFREPPNEKLFF
NA	TRBD2	TRBJ2-7	TRBV19	TGTGCCAGTAGTATCCACGGGACTAGCTCCGAGCAGTACTTC	CASSIHGTSSEQYF